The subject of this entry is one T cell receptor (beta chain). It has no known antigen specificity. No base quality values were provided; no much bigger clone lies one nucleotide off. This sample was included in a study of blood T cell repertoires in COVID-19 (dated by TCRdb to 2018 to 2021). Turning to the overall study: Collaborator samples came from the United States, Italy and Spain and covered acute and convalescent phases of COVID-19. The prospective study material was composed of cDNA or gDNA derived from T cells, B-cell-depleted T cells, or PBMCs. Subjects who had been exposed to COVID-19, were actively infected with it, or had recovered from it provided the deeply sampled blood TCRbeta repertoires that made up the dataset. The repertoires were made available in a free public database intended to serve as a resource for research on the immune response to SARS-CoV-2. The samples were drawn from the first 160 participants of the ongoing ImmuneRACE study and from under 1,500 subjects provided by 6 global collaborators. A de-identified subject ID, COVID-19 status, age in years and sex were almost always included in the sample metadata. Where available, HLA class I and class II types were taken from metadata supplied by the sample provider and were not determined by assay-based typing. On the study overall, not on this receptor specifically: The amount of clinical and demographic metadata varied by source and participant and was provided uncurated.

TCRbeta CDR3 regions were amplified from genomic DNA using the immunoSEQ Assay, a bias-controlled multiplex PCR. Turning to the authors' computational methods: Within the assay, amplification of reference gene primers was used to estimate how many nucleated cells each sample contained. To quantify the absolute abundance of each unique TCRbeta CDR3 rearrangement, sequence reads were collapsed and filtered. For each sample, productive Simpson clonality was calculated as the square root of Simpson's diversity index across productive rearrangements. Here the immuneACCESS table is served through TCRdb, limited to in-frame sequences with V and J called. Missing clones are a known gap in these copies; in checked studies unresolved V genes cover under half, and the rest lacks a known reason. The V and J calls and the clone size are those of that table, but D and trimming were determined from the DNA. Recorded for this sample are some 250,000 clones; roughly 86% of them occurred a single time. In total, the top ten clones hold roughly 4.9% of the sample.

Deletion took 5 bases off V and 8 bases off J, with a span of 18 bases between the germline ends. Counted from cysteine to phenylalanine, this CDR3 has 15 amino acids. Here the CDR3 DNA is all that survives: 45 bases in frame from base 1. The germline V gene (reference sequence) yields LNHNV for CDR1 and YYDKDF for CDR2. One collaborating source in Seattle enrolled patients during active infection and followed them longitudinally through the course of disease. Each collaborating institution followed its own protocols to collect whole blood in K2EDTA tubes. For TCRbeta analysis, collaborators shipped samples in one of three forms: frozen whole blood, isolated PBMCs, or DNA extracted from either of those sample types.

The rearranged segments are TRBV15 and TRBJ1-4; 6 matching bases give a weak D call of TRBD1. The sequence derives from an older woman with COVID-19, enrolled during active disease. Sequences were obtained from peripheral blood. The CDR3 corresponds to CATSPSTGRWEKLFF. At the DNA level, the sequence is TGTGCCACCAGCCCCTCGACAGGTCGCTGGGAAAAACTGTTTTTT.